Sequencing of this T cell receptor beta chain was carried out in a study of OX40 agonist ivuxolimab in advanced cancers. The overall study: People who had prior anti-PD-1, anti-PD-L1 or anti-CTLA-4 therapy could take part, and roughly 44% had some.

CDR1 and CDR2 from the germline V gene are MNHNY and SVGAGI (reference sequence). V shed 5 bases and J shed 14 bases, with 14 bases lying between them. This CDR3 has 11 residues. A single count supports this clone. What it recognizes is unknown. Patients were ruled out by autoimmune disease history or systemic immunosuppression. Method: immunoSEQ multiplex PCR; TCRdb's copy keeps in-frame clones and lacks some. The sample yields 15,000 to 20,000 clones, around 92% seen once. General study points: Low normalized clonal expansion also occurred in some nonresponding patients. Researchers report that CD8+ T cells had, on average, more expanded clones than CD4+.

The TCR comes from an adult with an advanced solid tumor such as melanoma, head and neck, liver or kidney cancer. The sequencing here drew on CD4+ or CD8+ T cells sorted from blood, taken in a trial of the OX40 agonist ivuxolimab. This chain links TRBV6-6 with TRBJ2-3, with D possibly matching TRBD2 (7 bases). This CDR3 reads CASSLGGPVYF. The CDR3, as DNA: TGTGCCAGCAGTCTCGGGGGGCCGGTGTATTTT.